Listed here are 26 T cell receptor beta chains from one sample, sequenced in a study of blood T cell repertoires in COVID-19. The assay was immunoSEQ multiplex PCR, and TCRdb's table has in-frame clones only and misses some. Of around 200,000 clones listed, more than 75% were seen once; the top ten hold less than 4.5%. Material: peripheral blood. The receptors were gathered from a man aged 45-60 years with acute or convalescent COVID-19.

The chain has TRBV28 and TRBJ1-5, with unresolved D. CDR3 size: 12 residues. Per the germline V gene, CDR1 is MDHEN and CDR2 is SYDVKM. The V and J ends lost 7 bases and 0 bases respectively, with 4 bases between them. The DNA for the CDR3 is TGTGCCAGCACCTTTAGCAATCAGCCCCAGCATTTT. Amino acid sequence: CASTFSNQPQHF. The full variable domain, completed using reference TRBV28 and TRBJ1-5, is DVKVTQSSRYLVKRTGEKVFLECVQDMDHENMFWYRQDPGLGLRLIYFSYDVKMKEKGDIPEGYSVSREKKERFSLILESASTNQTSMYLCASTFSNQPQHFGDGTRLSIL.

V and J are TRBV7-8 and TRBJ2-4; 10 bases are shared with TRBD1. Germline assignment: CDR1 SGHVS and CDR2 FQNEAQ. The J segment lost 7 bases and the V segment lost 5 bases, leaving 14 bases of the junction unmatched. CDR3 length equals 17 residues. The CDR3 here is CASSPHPRTGGANIQYF. The CDR3 nucleotides are TGTGCCAGCAGCCCCCACCCTAGGACAGGGGGAGCGAACATTCAGTACTTC.

CDR3 nucleotides: TGTGCCAGCAGTTACTCGAGGGAACAGTGGGCGAATGAGCAGTTCTTC. Residues: CASSYSREQWANEQFF. V gene TRBV6-5 combines with J gene TRBJ2-1; perhaps TRBD2 as D (5 bases). The CDR3 consists of 16 residues. In germline, CDR1 is MNHEY, CDR2 SVGAGI. V dropped 0 bases and J dropped 7 bases, with 16 bases sitting between them.

The V call is TRBV2, the J call TRBJ1-3; D unresolved. CDR3 length equals 13 residues. Between the trimmed V and J ends, which lost 8 bases and 4 bases, there was a span of 12 bases. Germline CDR1 and CDR2: SNHLY and FYNNEI. CDR3 amino acids: CASRYFQGNTIYF. DNA for the CDR3: TGTGCCAGCCGGTACTTCCAAGGAAACACCATATATTTT.

The J gene is TRBJ2-1, the V gene TRBV10-3, with 12 nucleotides matching TRBD1. After removal of 3 bases from V and 6 bases from J, the junction contained 12 bases not matched to a gene. This CDR3 comprises 18 residues. From germline, CDR1 is ENHRY and CDR2 SYGVKD. CDR3 region: CAISEGTGGSRVVNEQFF. The CDR3 DNA is TGTGCCATCAGTGAAGGGACAGGGGGCAGCCGGGTCGTCAATGAGCAGTTCTTC.

The chain links TRBV3-1 (or the pseudogene TRBV3-2) to TRBJ2-5, with 8 bases lining up with TRBD2. Germline lookup yields CDR1 LGHDT and CDR2 YNNKEL (reference sequence). This CDR3 is built from 17 residues. V dropped 2 bases and J dropped 4; count of bases not matched to a gene: 12. The DNA for the CDR3 is TGTGCCAGCAGCCAAACGGGGAACTCGGGAGGGCGAGAGACCCAGTACTTC. Its translation: CASSQTGNSGGRETQYF.

A word on this clone: The sample contains more than one DNA sequence encoding this CDR3. The chain joins TRBV18 to TRBJ1-1; 9 nucleotides agree with TRBD1. Germline V lookup: CDR1 KGHSH, CDR2 LQKENI. CDR3 length: 14 residues. J gave up 6 bases and V 1 base, and 3 bases lay outside the gene matches. The CDR3 sequence is CASSPQGQGAEAFF. CDR3 DNA sequence: TGTGCCAGCTCACCACAGGGACAGGGCGCTGAAGCTTTCTTT.

This clone was seen only a few times. The chain recombines TRBV19 with TRBJ1-1; D is possibly TRBD1 (6 bases). The CDR3 runs to 15 residues. Trimming took off 6 bases at V and 0 bases at J, with 14 bases between the two ends. Germline CDR1 is LNHDA and CDR2 is SQIVND (reference sequence). The CDR3 nucleotides are TGTGCCAGTAGGAGGCGGGGGCTCATGAACACTGAAGCTTTCTTT. It is translated as CASRRRGLMNTEAFF.

The count of this clone is one. V gene TRBV19 combines with J gene TRBJ2-2; 9 nucleotides match TRBD2. Trimming cost V 5 bases and J 3 bases; bases outside gene matches: 7. CDR1 is LNHDA and CDR2 is SQIVND in the germline V gene (reference sequence). The CDR3 is 16 residues long. In nucleotides, the CDR3 is TGTGCCAGTAGTGCCCTGACTAGCGGCCACACCGGGGAGCTGTTTTTT. This gives the protein CASSALTSGHTGELFF.

This sequence joins TRBV27 and TRBJ1-1; 8 positions match TRBD1. Trimming removed 6 bases from V and 3 bases from J; junction bases left unmatched: 6. The CDR3 covers 14 residues. The germline V gene has CDR1 MNHEY and CDR2 SMNVEV (reference sequence). The CDR3 nucleotides read TGTGCCAGCAGACGTCAGGGGGCATACACTGAAGCTTTCTTT. Translating it yields CASRRQGAYTEAFF.

The chain is built from TRBV10-3 and TRBJ2-7; TRBD2 matches at 7 bases. The CDR3 length is 17 residues. The germline V gene has CDR1 ENHRY and CDR2 SYGVKD. V lost 0 bases to trimming and J lost 0 bases; unmatched junction nucleotides: 8. In nucleotides, the CDR3 is TGTGCCATCAGTGAGTCTGCCAGCGGGGCGAGCTCCTACGAGCAGTACTTC. Encoded protein: CAISESASGASSYEQYF.

The J gene is TRBJ1-1, the V gene TRBV6-5, with TRBD1 as a possible D gene (5 bases). Trimming left V 4 bases short and J 3 bases short, with 12 bases between. Germline CDR1 and CDR2: MNHEY and SVGAGI. The CDR3 is 14 amino acids. The CDR3 DNA follows: TGTGCCAGCAGTTGGCGGGGCTTAGACACTGAAGCTTTCTTT. This sequence encodes CASSWRGLDTEAFF.

This clone was recorded once. CDR3 coding DNA: TGTGCCAGCAGCCAAAGCCCTCTAGGGACAGGGAGCACAGATACGCAGTATTTT. It encodes CASSQSPLGTGSTDTQYF. The J gene is TRBJ2-3, the V gene TRBV3-1 (or the pseudogene TRBV3-2), with 9 bases lining up with TRBD1. V shed 2 bases, J shed 0 bases, and the junction held 9 bases outside the gene matches. The V gene's germline CDR1 is LGHDT and CDR2 YNNKEL (reference sequence). The CDR3 is 18 amino acids.

The gene calls are TRBV7-9 and TRBJ1-5; 11 bases agree with TRBD1. After removal of 4 bases from V and 2 bases from J, the junction contained 7 bases not matched to a gene. CDR1 and CDR2 (germline): SEHNR, FQNEAQ (reference sequence). This CDR3 spans 17 amino acids. The chain's CDR3 is CASSSSLGQGGNQPQHF. The CDR3, as DNA: TGTGCCAGCAGCTCCTCACTGGGACAGGGGGGCAATCAGCCCCAGCATTTT.

V gene TRBV4-2 combines with J gene TRBJ2-2, with a tentative D call TRBD2 (6 bases). Germline V gives CDR1 LGHNA, CDR2 YNFKEQ. The CDR3 loop spans 18 amino acids. V was cut by 0 bases and J by 3 bases, with 17 bases left in between. The CDR3 coding sequence is TGTGCCAGCAGCCAAGACCCCTCTGGCGGACTACACACCGGGGAGCTGTTTTTT. Translating it yields CASSQDPSGGLHTGELFF.

The chain joins TRBV24-1 to TRBJ2-5; D remains unclear. Germline V gene data show CDR1 as KGHDR and CDR2 as SFDVKD. CDR3 size: 13 residues. Deletions cut 3 bases from V and 7 bases from J, with 11 bases between. The CDR3 protein is CATSDPLTGTQYF. The CDR3 nucleotides read TGTGCCACCAGTGATCCACTTACTGGGACCCAGTACTTC.

The chain recombines TRBV2 with TRBJ1-2; D gene unclear. The germline V gene has CDR1 SNHLY and CDR2 FYNNEI. This CDR3 region has 13 residues. Trimming shortened V by 3 bases and J by 4 bases, and 9 bases separated the two germline ends. The CDR3 DNA is TGTGCCAGCAGTGACGAGGGAGGCTATGGCTACACCTTC. This translates into CASSDEGGYGYTF.

V usage is TRBV14 and J usage is TRBJ2-1; D call uncertain. Germline V gives CDR1 SGHDN, CDR2 FVKESK. The CDR3 has 13 amino acids. V was clipped by 1 base and J by 9 bases, with 10 bases between them. CDR3 DNA: TGTGCCAGCAGCCAAGTCTTGCCCGGTGAGCAGTTCTTC. Protein: CASSQVLPGEQFF.

This chain uses TRBV7-9 with TRBJ1-5; TRBD1 matches 8 bases. This CDR3 region has 15 residues. V dropped 3 bases and J dropped 7; count of bases not matched to a gene: 8. Germline V gives CDR1 SEHNR, CDR2 FQNEAQ (reference sequence). The chain's CDR3 is CASSFGQGVRQPQHF. In DNA form, the CDR3 reads TGTGCCAGCAGCTTCGGACAGGGTGTCCGCCAGCCCCAGCATTTT.

The V gene is TRBV4-1, the J gene TRBJ2-5; maybe TRBD1 (5 bases). V was cut by 0 bases and J by 3 bases, with 14 bases left in between. The V gene's germline CDR1 is MGHRA and CDR2 YSYEKL. CDR3 size: 16 residues. CDR3 residues: CASSQEPSTVKETQYF. Written as DNA, the CDR3 is TGCGCCAGCAGCCAAGAGCCCTCGACAGTAAAAGAGACCCAGTACTTC.

The genes are TRBV6-1 and TRBJ2-7; TRBD1 aligns across 10 bases. Germline V gives CDR1 MNHNS, CDR2 SASEGT. CDR3 size: 15 residues. The junction had 3 bases not matched to a gene; V was cut back by 1 base and J by 3 bases. CDR3 bases: TGTGCCAGCAGTGAAGGGACAGGGGGATTCTACGAGCAGTACTTC. As protein: CASSEGTGGFYEQYF.

This clone was found a few times. The rearrangement uses TRBV5-6 and TRBJ2-5, with D perhaps matching TRBD2 (6 bases). The CDR3 is 16 amino acids. Trimming pared 1 base from V and 0 bases from J, leaving 13 bases between. Germline V lookup: CDR1 SGHDT, CDR2 YYEEEE. The CDR3 DNA sequence: TGTGCCAGCAGCTTGATACGGGGGACGTACCAAGAGACCCAGTACTTC. Translating gives CASSLIRGTYQETQYF. Looking up the rest from reference TRBV5-6 and TRBJ2-5 gives the full variable domain: DAGVTQSPTHLIKTRGQQVTLRCSPKSGHDTVSWYQQALGQGPQFIFQYYEEEERQRGNFPDRFSGHQFPNYSSELNVNALLLGDSALYLCASSLIRGTYQETQYFGPGTRLLVL.

This chain joins TRBV11-2 and TRBJ1-4, with 8 bases matching TRBD1. V was clipped by 5 bases and J by 5 bases; unmatched bases: 4. Germline values: CDR1 SGHAT, CDR2 FQNNGV. The CDR3 contains 14 residues. For the CDR3, the DNA is TGTGCCAGCAGCCGTACAGGGGGGAATGAAAAACTGTTTTTT. This translates into CASSRTGGNEKLFF.

The V and J genes are TRBV7-8 and TRBJ2-7, with 7 bases matching TRBD1. The CDR3 length is 16 residues. V gave up 3 bases and J gave up 0 bases; unmatched junction bases: 8. Germline-derived CDR1 and CDR2 are SGHVS and FQNEAQ. The chain's CDR3 is CASSFGPGGSSYEQYF. CDR3 coding DNA: TGTGCCAGCAGCTTTGGGCCAGGGGGTAGCTCCTACGAGCAGTACTTC.

The chain couples TRBV7-3 to TRBJ2-6; TRBD1 is a possible D gene (5 bases). The ends were cut back, 3 bases at V and 3 bases at J, with 9 bases in the middle. Germline CDR1 and CDR2: SGHTA and FQGTGA. The CDR3 consists of 15 residues. CDR3 amino acids: CASSFDRNGANVLTF. The CDR3 DNA is TGTGCCAGCAGCTTCGACAGAAATGGGGCCAACGTCCTGACTTTC.

The CDR3 sequence is CASRPQGASGNTIYF. CDR3 nucleotides: TGCGCCAGCAGACCGCAGGGTGCCTCTGGAAACACCATATATTTT. J is TRBJ1-3 and V is TRBV5-1, with D possibly TRBD1 on 5 matching bases. V dropped 5 bases and J dropped 0 bases, with 12 bases sitting between them. The CDR3 extends over 15 amino acids. Germline CDR1 reads SGHRS; CDR2 reads YFSETQ.